The 32 T cell receptor beta chains given below trace back to one sample, sequenced in a study of shared clonotypes between healthy human individuals. Here immunoSEQ multiplex PCR was the method, and the copy in TCRdb shows in-frame clones only, minus some. The sample includes a few million clones, around 90% of them seen just once. The sequenced material came from naive CD4+ T cells from PBMCs. Subset described: CD45RA+ positively selected. These receptors all come from a man younger than 35 in good health. Some clones in this sample may be carry-over from other donors' samples.

V is TRBV6-6 and J is TRBJ2-5; 7 bases line up with TRBD2. The germline CDR1 and CDR2 sequences are MNHNY and SVGAGI (reference sequence). The ends lost 2 bases at V and 5 bases at J; junction bases unmatched: 5. This CDR3 region has 14 residues. The DNA of the CDR3 is TGTGCCAGCAGTTACGAGGGAGGGCGCGAGACCCAGTACTTC. This codes for CASSYEGGRETQYF.

Turning to this clone: This sample also contains other DNA sequences that code for the same CDR3. This chain connects TRBV27 to TRBJ1-2; tentatively, D is TRBD1 (6 bases). Trimming cost V 0 bases and J 8 bases, with 10 bases left between them. Per the germline V gene, CDR1 is MNHEY and CDR2 is SMNVEV (reference sequence). The CDR3 has 13 amino acids. The CDR3 spells CASSLSRGGGYTF. The CDR3 DNA is TGTGCCAGCAGTTTATCAAGGGGGGGAGGCTACACCTTC.

The chain carries TRBV25-1 and TRBJ2-2; possibly TRBD1 or TRBD2 for D (5 bases each). Germline-derived CDR1 and CDR2 are MGHDK and SYGVNS. The CDR3 length is 13 residues. V shed 6 bases and J shed 2 bases, with 7 bases lying between them. The CDR3 nucleotides are TGTGCCAGCAGGGGGGAAAACACCGGGGAGCTGTTTTTT. Its translation is CASRGENTGELFF.

Remarks on this clone: Other DNA variants within this sample encode the same CDR3. The rearrangement links TRBV5-1 to TRBJ1-2, with a possible D match to TRBD1 (5 bases). Per the germline V gene, CDR1 is SGHRS and CDR2 is YFSETQ. V was cut by 2 bases and J by 3 bases, with 8 bases left in between. The CDR3 covers 13 residues. DNA of the CDR3: TGCGCCAGCAGCTTAAGGGGCGACTATGGCTACACCTTC. As protein: CASSLRGDYGYTF.

The gene calls are TRBV5-6 and TRBJ1-6; 10 bases line up with TRBD1. The V gene end was trimmed by 5 bases and the J gene end by 5 bases; junction bases not matched to a gene: 10. The CDR3 covers 17 residues. Per the germline V gene, CDR1 is SGHDT and CDR2 is YYEEEE. CDR3 nucleotides: TGTGCCAGCAGTAGACGTTCCGGGACAGGGGATAATTCACCCCTCCACTTT. It specifies CASSRRSGTGDNSPLHF.

The gene calls are TRBV7-2 and TRBJ2-5; no definite D call. The ends were cut back, 5 bases at V and 5 bases at J, with 9 bases in the middle. This CDR3 comprises 12 residues. Germline V gives CDR1 SGHTA, CDR2 FQGNSA. The CDR3 sequence is CASSPLMETQYF. CDR3 coding DNA: TGTGCCAGCAGCCCCCTCATGGAGACCCAGTACTTC.

The chain has TRBV4-1 and TRBJ1-4; a possible D gene is TRBD1 (6 bases). CDR1 and CDR2 from the germline V gene are MGHRA and YSYEKL. The CDR3 has 14 amino acids. Trimming removed 3 bases at V and 5 bases at J, with 10 bases between. CDR3 nucleotides: TGCGCCAGCAGCCATACAGGGCCGAATGAAAAACTGTTTTTT. Its translation: CASSHTGPNEKLFF.

The V and J genes are TRBV27 and TRBJ2-3, with 7 bases identical to TRBD1. The V gene's germline CDR1 is MNHEY and CDR2 SMNVEV (reference sequence). The CDR3 consists of 17 residues. The V gene end was trimmed by 4 bases and the J gene end by 5 bases; junction bases not matched to a gene: 15. CDR3 coding DNA: TGTGCCAGCAGTTCTACACAGACAGGGCCTAAAAAAGATACGCAGTATTTT. This gives the protein CASSSTQTGPKKDTQYF.

To note about this clone: This CDR3 is also generated by other DNA sequences in the sample. The J gene is TRBJ1-4, the V gene TRBV2, with 7 bases identical to TRBD1. This CDR3 contains 13 residues. In germline, CDR1 is SNHLY, CDR2 FYNNEI. J gave up 5 bases and V 8 bases, and 5 bases lay outside the gene matches. In nucleotides, the CDR3 is TGTGCCAGCGCGGGGACAGAGAATGAAAAACTGTTTTTT. It translates to CASAGTENEKLFF.

The chain uses TRBV2 and TRBJ1-5; 8 bases match TRBD1. The CDR3 contains 15 residues. Looked up from germline, CDR1 is SNHLY and CDR2 is FYNNEI. The ends lost 3 bases at V and 7 bases at J; junction bases unmatched: 8. Written as DNA, the CDR3 is TGTGCCAGCAGTGAGGACAGGGCAGGAGGGCAGCCCCAGCATTTT. Amino acid sequence: CASSEDRAGGQPQHF.

This clone was found a few times. Written as DNA, the CDR3 is TGTGCCAGCAGCTTAAGCCAGGGGGCGGCAACCGGGGAGCTGTTTTTT. Amino acids: CASSLSQGAATGELFF. The J gene is TRBJ2-2, the V gene TRBV7-3, with 8 bases fitting TRBD1. With 1 base clipped from V and 5 bases from J, the junction kept 6 bases outside the gene matches. The length of the CDR3 is 16 residues. CDR1 and CDR2 (germline): SGHTA, FQGTGA.

This chain joins TRBV7-8 and TRBJ1-2; 9 bases are a match to TRBD1. This CDR3 region has 13 residues. Germline V gives CDR1 SGHVS, CDR2 FQNEAQ. Unmatched junction bases numbered 2, after V lost 5 bases and J lost 4 bases. This CDR3 is CASSVGQGYGYTF. CDR3 bases: TGTGCCAGCAGCGTGGGACAGGGCTATGGCTACACCTTC. The full variable domain, with the rest looked up from reference TRBV7-8 and TRBJ1-2, is GAGVSQSPRYKVAKRGQDVALRCDPISGHVSLFWYQQALGQGPEFLTYFQNEAQLDKSGLPSDRFFAERPEGSVSTLKIQRTQQEDSAVYLCASSVGQGYGYTFGSGTRLTVV.

This chain joins TRBV6-5 and TRBJ2-1, with D unresolved. CDR1 and CDR2 (germline): MNHEY, SVGAGI. This CDR3 has 14 amino acids. Trimming stripped 2 bases from V and 5 bases from J, with 10 bases between. The CDR3 nucleotides are TGTGCCAGCAGTTACGGGCCTCGCCACAATGAGCAGTTCTTC. This translates into CASSYGPRHNEQFF.

V gene TRBV9 combines with J gene TRBJ2-5; 7 positions agree with TRBD1. After removal of 3 bases from V and 4 bases from J, the junction contained 6 bases not matched to a gene. CDR1 SGDLS and CDR2 YYNGEE come from the germline V gene. The CDR3 runs to 14 residues. CDR3 in amino acids: CASSETDRAETQYF. The CDR3 DNA is TGTGCCAGCAGCGAAACTGACAGGGCAGAGACCCAGTACTTC.

The gene calls are TRBV2 and TRBJ1-2; D gene ambiguous. Trimming left V 7 bases short and J 0 bases short, with 18 bases between. Germline assignment: CDR1 SNHLY and CDR2 FYNNEI. CDR3 size: 16 residues. The CDR3 DNA sequence: TGTGCCAGCATCCGAGAGGCAGGCAGCCCTAACTATGGCTACACCTTC. The encoded protein is CASIREAGSPNYGYTF.

Details on this clone: This CDR3 is also generated by other DNA sequences in the sample. J is TRBJ2-2 and V is TRBV28, with D hard to call. CDR3 size: 13 residues. Trimming cost V 1 base and J 6 bases, with 6 bases left between them. CDR1 is MDHEN, CDR2 SYDVKM, per germline. Here the CDR3 reads CASSLSGPGELFF. The CDR3 nucleotides are TGTGCCAGCAGTTTATCTGGCCCCGGGGAGCTGTTTTTT.

The rearrangement uses TRBV9 and TRBJ2-1, with a weak D call TRBD2 (6 bases). CDR3 length equals 17 residues. Germline V CDR1 and CDR2: SGDLS, YYNGEE. The V end lost 0 bases, the J end lost 6 bases, and 19 bases lay between the germline ends. CDR3: CASSVGSGSGYGNEQFF. DNA of the CDR3: TGTGCCAGCAGCGTAGGCTCCGGTAGCGGATACGGCAATGAGCAGTTCTTC. Complete variable domain (other parts from reference TRBV9 and TRBJ2-1): DSGVTQTPKHLITATGQRVTLRCSPRSGDLSVYWYQQSLDQGLQFLIQYYNGEERAKGNILERFSAQQFPDLHSELNLSSLELGDSALYFCASSVGSGSGYGNEQFFGPGTRLTVL.

The V and J genes are TRBV28 and TRBJ2-5; D tentatively fits TRBD1 or TRBD2 (5 bases each). The CDR3 is made up of 16 amino acids. Per the germline V gene, CDR1 is MDHEN and CDR2 is SYDVKM. V was shortened by 4 bases and J by 3 bases, with 18 bases between the two germline ends. The CDR3 DNA sequence: TGTGCCAGCAGTTCCCCAGGGACCGCCACCGAAGAGACCCAGTACTTC. This gives the protein CASSSPGTATEETQYF.

The gene calls are TRBV28 and TRBJ2-1; D unresolved. CDR3 length equals 14 residues. Germline CDR1 is MDHEN and CDR2 is SYDVKM. V gave up 3 bases and J gave up 0 bases, with 6 bases separating them. The CDR3 DNA follows: TGTGCCAGCAGTTTTTTGAGCTCCTACAATGAGCAGTTCTTC. Translation gives CASSFLSSYNEQFF.

V usage is TRBV2 and J usage is TRBJ2-1; no clear D gene. CDR1 is SNHLY, CDR2 FYNNEI, per germline. V lost 8 bases to trimming and J lost 0 bases, with 11 bases between them. This CDR3 contains 14 residues. CDR3 sequence: CASGALASYNEQFF. The CDR3 DNA is TGTGCCAGCGGAGCCTTGGCCTCCTACAATGAGCAGTTCTTC.

V is TRBV15 and J is TRBJ2-1; the match to TRBD1 covers 9 bases. CDR3 size: 15 residues. The germline V gene has CDR1 LNHNV and CDR2 YYDKDF (reference sequence). J was trimmed by 4 bases and V by 3 bases; bases with no gene match: 4. CDR3: CATSRDRGNYNEQFF. In nucleotides, the CDR3 is TGTGCCACCAGCAGGGACAGGGGAAATTACAATGAGCAGTTCTTC.

The V call is TRBV5-1, the J call TRBJ2-7, with 7 nucleotides matching TRBD1. CDR1 and CDR2 from the germline V gene are SGHRS and YFSETQ. J gave up 4 bases and V 0 bases, and 10 bases lay outside the gene matches. CDR3 size: 16 residues. The CDR3 region is CASSLGDSGLQYEQYF. CDR3 DNA sequence: TGCGCCAGCAGCTTGGGGGACAGTGGATTACAGTACGAGCAGTACTTC. Based on the CDR3 plus reference TRBV5-1 and TRBJ2-7, the full variable domain is KAGVTQTPRYLIKTRGQQVTLSCSPISGHRSVSWYQQTPGQGLQFLFEYFSETQRNKGNFPGRFSGRQFSNSRSEMNVSTLELGDSALYLCASSLGDSGLQYEQYFGPGTRLTVT.

The chain has TRBV12-5 and TRBJ2-5, with a weak D call TRBD2 (5 bases). Germline V gene data show CDR1 as LGHNT and CDR2 as FRNRAP. This CDR3 is built from 14 residues. V was clipped by 1 base and J by 0 bases, with 6 bases between them. CDR3: CASGLGGDQETQYF. CDR3 DNA: TGTGCTAGTGGTTTGGGGGGAGACCAAGAGACCCAGTACTTC.

Notes on this clone: The sample holds other DNA sequences that translate to the same CDR3. The chain recombines TRBV4-2 with TRBJ2-7; 7 bases fit TRBD1. Germline assignment: CDR1 LGHNA and CDR2 YNFKEQ. V dropped 1 base and J dropped 3; count of bases not matched to a gene: 3. The CDR3 covers 14 residues. The CDR3 coding sequence is TGTGCCAGCAGCCAAGTCGGGGACAGCTACGAGCAGTACTTC. It encodes CASSQVGDSYEQYF.

The V and J genes are TRBV30 and TRBJ2-4, with D perhaps matching TRBD1 (6 bases). This CDR3 contains 11 residues. The V gene's germline CDR1 is GTSNPN and CDR2 SVGIG (reference sequence). V was shortened by 1 base and J by 9 bases, with 7 bases between the two germline ends. Here the CDR3 reads CAWSGGGIQYF. CDR3 bases: TGTGCCTGGAGTGGAGGGGGCATTCAGTACTTC.

This clone was recorded only once. The chain's CDR3 is CASTFRTVQETQYF. The CDR3 nucleotides are TGTGCCAGCACCTTCCGGACAGTCCAAGAGACCCAGTACTTC. The chain has TRBV6-5 and TRBJ2-5; the D gene is possibly TRBD1 (6 bases). Germline V gene sequence: CDR1 MNHEY, CDR2 SVGAGI. The germline V and J ends were trimmed by 7 bases and 1 base, with 13 bases remaining between them. The CDR3 is 14 residues long.

The chain employs TRBV7-9 and TRBJ2-7; D may be TRBD1 (6 bases). The CDR3 is made up of 16 amino acids. The V and J ends lost 5 bases and 5 bases respectively, with 22 bases between them. Germline lookup yields CDR1 SEHNR and CDR2 FQNEAQ (reference sequence). The CDR3 DNA sequence: TGTGCCAGCAGCACAGGGCATGAGGGGATCTGGGACGAGCAGTACTTC. As protein: CASSTGHEGIWDEQYF.

The chain links TRBV18 to TRBJ2-5; D gene uncertain. V gave up 4 bases and J gave up 1 base, with 10 bases separating them. The germline CDR1 and CDR2 sequences are KGHSH and LQKENI. This CDR3 is built from 14 residues. CDR3 DNA sequence: TGTGCCAGCTCACTCAGAAATTTCCAAGAGACCCAGTACTTC. Its protein is CASSLRNFQETQYF.

The gene calls are TRBV6-5 and TRBJ1-2; 7 positions agree with TRBD1. The CDR3 has 13 amino acids. CDR1 is MNHEY, CDR2 SVGAGI, per germline. V lost 5 bases, J lost 3 bases, and 3 bases stayed unmatched. CDR3 bases: TGTGCCAGCAGTCCGGGACAGCACTATGGCTACACCTTC. Translated, it gives CASSPGQHYGYTF.

This sequence joins TRBV30 and TRBJ1-1; TRBD1 is a possible D gene (6 bases). The CDR3 sequence is 17 residues long. Germline values: CDR1 GTSNPN, CDR2 SVGIG (reference sequence). The germline V and J ends were trimmed by 1 base and 0 bases, with 18 bases remaining between them. CDR3 coding DNA: TGTGCCTGGAGTGCAACGGGCAGGGGTAACATGAACACTGAAGCTTTCTTT. This encodes CAWSATGRGNMNTEAFF.

This rearrangement joins TRBV7-3 to TRBJ1-1; perhaps TRBD1 as D (6 bases). Germline V gene sequence: CDR1 SGHTA, CDR2 FQGTGA. This CDR3 has 14 residues. The V and J ends lost 6 bases and 5 bases respectively, with 16 bases between them. The CDR3 here is CASRPQAQGTEAFF. The CDR3 DNA reads as TGTGCCAGCAGGCCGCAGGCCCAGGGGACTGAAGCTTTCTTT.

On this clone: Other DNA sequences in the same sample also yield this CDR3. The CDR3 DNA follows: TGTGCCAGTAGTATAGGTCAGGGATATGGCTACACCTTC. Its translation is CASSIGQGYGYTF. The chain employs TRBV19 and TRBJ1-2; D may be TRBD1 (5 bases). The germline gives CDR1 LNHDA, CDR2 SQIVND (reference sequence). Trimming removed 1 base from V and 5 bases from J, with 8 bases in between. The CDR3 loop spans 13 amino acids.